A single sample is the source of the 5 T cell receptor beta chains below, sequenced in a study of spatial heterogeneity in lung cancer (dated by TCRdb to between 2018 and 2021). Results the study describes overall, beyond this receptor: A correlation was observed between the number of expanded intratumoral alpha and beta TCRs and the tumor nonsynonymous mutation count.

Their recognized antigens are unknown. Receptor amplification or capture employed 5' RACE. Sequencing used a NextSeq 500. The public sequencing data were trimmed at Q25 with fastp and processed into clonotypes with MiXCR by TCRdb, which kept only in-frame beta chains. Rows are unified per CDR3 protein, each entry keeping the most common DNA and genes. Recorded for this sample are about 6,000 distinct CDR3 sequences; roughly 15% of them occurred a single time. About 11% of the sample comes from the top ten. What the time point label conveys for this sample: sample taken at primary tumor resection. Material: lung tumor tissue, obtained at surgery. The receptors here all came from a male donor with early-stage non-small cell lung cancer.

This clonotype occurred many times. Within a library made for alpha chains, this beta chain is off target, and its count is uninformative. The V call is TRBV29-1, the J call TRBJ2-3; TRBD1 aligns across 7 bases. Germline V gene data show CDR1 as SQVTM and CDR2 as ANQGSEA. This CDR3 has 17 amino acids. V gave up 0 bases and J gave up 4 bases; unmatched junction bases: 13. CDR3 nucleotide sequence: TGCAGCGTTGAAGAAATTACTCCAGACAGGGTCTCAGATACGCAGTATTTT. Its protein product is CSVEEITPDRVSDTQYF.

By sample share, this clonotype is medium-sized. This beta chain is an off-target read within a library intended for alpha chains, so its frequency means little. V usage is TRBV9 and J usage is TRBJ2-2, with D possibly being TRBD1 or TRBD2 (5 bases each). The germline V and J ends were trimmed by 4 bases and 0 bases, with 16 bases remaining between them. This CDR3 comprises 17 residues. Germline CDR1 is SGDLS and CDR2 is YYNGEE. Here the CDR3 reads CASSLSGAYANTGELFF. CDR3 bases: TGTGCCAGCAGCCTATCCGGGGCGTACGCGAACACCGGGGAGCTGTTTTTT. Complete variable domain (other parts from reference TRBV9 and TRBJ2-2): DSGVTQTPKHLITATGQRVTLRCSPRSGDLSVYWYQQSLDQGLQFLIQYYNGEERAKGNILERFSAQQFPDLHSELNLSSLELGDSALYFCASSLSGAYANTGELFFGEGSRLTVL.

This clonotype is deemed medium-sized. A library made for alpha chains picked up this beta chain off target, so its size means little. This chain connects TRBV10-1 to TRBJ2-1; 13 bases map to TRBD2. CDR1 is WNHNN, CDR2 SYGVQD, per germline (reference sequence). Trimming at V came to 6 bases and at J to 9 bases, leaving 8 bases not matched to a gene. The CDR3 has 15 amino acids. The CDR3 here is CASSSGTSGNTEQFF. The CDR3 nucleotides are TGCGCCAGCAGCTCCGGGACTAGCGGGAATACTGAGCAGTTCTTC.

A few counts support this clonotype. This beta chain was picked up by a library intended for alpha chains and is off target, so its count carries little meaning. The chain is built from TRBV5-1 and TRBJ2-2; a possible D gene is TRBD2 (6 bases). Trimming removed 7 bases at V and 5 bases at J, with 18 bases between. In germline, CDR1 is SGHRS, CDR2 YFSETQ. The CDR3 contains 15 residues. This CDR3 is CASSRDFGGTGELFF. The CDR3 DNA reads as TGCGCCAGCTCCAGGGACTTCGGCGGGACCGGGGAGCTGTTTTTT. The full variable domain, completed using reference TRBV5-1 and TRBJ2-2, is KAGVTQTPRYLIKTRGQQVTLSCSPISGHRSVSWYQQTPGQGLQFLFEYFSETQRNKGNFPGRFSGRQFSNSRSEMNVSTLELGDSALYLCASSRDFGGTGELFFGEGSRLTVL.

The table lists this clonotype with many counts. As an off-target read in a library built for alpha chains, this beta chain has a frequency of little significance. The chain has TRBV12-3 or TRBV12-4 and TRBJ1-2; 9 bases are shared with TRBD1. V lost 6 bases to trimming and J lost 4 bases; unmatched junction nucleotides: 15. This CDR3 has 17 amino acids. CDR3 amino acids: CASRGTPDRGGSYGYTF. Here the CDR3 DNA reads TGTGCCAGCAGGGGTACACCGGACAGGGGCGGAAGCTATGGCTACACCTTC.